This TCR beta chain emerged from a study of cytomegalovirus exposure and HLA in healthy donors. As for the study in general: The early release's HLA-typed donors yielded about 85 million unique TCRs.

Remarks on this clone: Antigen unknown. An end of the junction does not agree with germline; a read error may underlie this.

Findings of the study overall: Common viral pathogens (according to a later analysis) appeared linked to several of the most significant clusters. Specific recognition of CMV antigens was confirmed in vitro for a few chains (all CMV-associated). TCR association rates varied by HLA locus in a later analysis, with DRB1 highest and HLA-C lowest.

PCR amplification relied on 60 Vbeta primers (plus 13 Jbeta primers). TCRdb's table, derived via immunoSEQ multiplex PCR, lists solely in-frame clones and lacks some. The data contain roughly 120,000 clones, 77% of them singletons. The CDR3 contains 13 residues. CDR1 MGHDK and CDR2 SYGVNS come from the germline V gene. This clonotype originated in a human donor in good health. The specimen was PBMCs. V and J are TRBV25-1 and TRBJ2-7; TRBD2 agrees at 11 bases. The CDR3 loop reads CDSSLAGGYEQYF. CDR3 nucleotides: TGTGACAGCAGCCTAGCGGGAGGTTACGAGCAGTACTTC.